Listed here are 26 T cell receptor beta chains from one sample, sequenced in a study of blood T cell repertoires in COVID-19. TCRdb's table, derived via immunoSEQ multiplex PCR, lists solely in-frame clones and lacks some. The sample lists hundreds of thousands of clones; 88% were seen once. Sequenced material: PBMCs or T cells enriched from blood (not recorded which). Receptor source: a woman aged 60 to 75 in a cohort exposed to, infected with or recovered from COVID-19 (not recorded which).

The J gene is TRBJ1-1, the V gene TRBV19; 7 bases match TRBD1. V was pared by 6 bases and J by 1 base, with 2 bases of the junction left unmatched. CDR1 LNHDA and CDR2 SQIVND come from the germline V gene (reference sequence). The CDR3 has 13 residues. CDR3 in DNA: TGTGCCAGTAGGGACAGGTCGAACACTGAAGCTTTCTTT. It encodes CASRDRSNTEAFF.

This chain connects TRBV7-2 to TRBJ2-7; TRBD2 aligns across 11 bases. The CDR3 sequence is 15 residues long. Germline CDR1 and CDR2: SGHTA and FQGNSA. Trimming at V came to 5 bases and at J to 3 bases, leaving 6 bases not matched to a gene. CDR3 protein: CASSRGLADYYEQYF. The CDR3 DNA is TGTGCCAGCAGCAGGGGACTAGCGGATTACTACGAGCAGTACTTC.

The rearrangement joins TRBV11-3 to TRBJ2-5, with 9 bases fitting TRBD1. The germline gives CDR1 SGHNT, CDR2 YENEEA. This CDR3 has 16 residues. V lost 5 bases to trimming and J lost 5 bases; unmatched junction nucleotides: 12. The CDR3, as DNA: TGTGCCAGCAGCCCGGGACAGGGAGGCCTGGGGGAGACCCAGTACTTC. Translation: CASSPGQGGLGETQYF.

This chain connects TRBV9 to TRBJ1-4; 11 positions agree with TRBD1. V lost 0 bases and J lost 0; bases outside the gene matches: 4. Per the germline V gene, CDR1 is SGDLS and CDR2 is YYNGEE. There are 18 residues in the CDR3. The CDR3 DNA reads as TGTGCCAGCAGCGTAGATCGGGACAGGGGGGCAACTAATGAAAAACTGTTTTTT. Protein: CASSVDRDRGATNEKLFF.

This chain connects TRBV5-1 to TRBJ2-1; 7 nucleotides line up with TRBD2. The germline gives CDR1 SGHRS, CDR2 YFSETQ. The CDR3 consists of 14 residues. V lost 3 bases, J lost 9 bases, and 9 bases stayed unmatched. For the CDR3, the DNA is TGCGCCAGCAGCTGGGCGGGAGTGGATAGTGAGCAGTTCTTC. Translation: CASSWAGVDSEQFF.

The chain joins TRBV10-2 to TRBJ2-3; D not certain. CDR1 is WSHSY, CDR2 SAAADI, per germline. Trimming took 6 bases from V and 0 from J, leaving 13 bases between them. The CDR3 covers 15 residues. CDR3 nucleotides: TGCGCCAGCAGCCCTACCGCTAGGAGCACAGATACGCAGTATTTT. Protein sequence: CASSPTARSTDTQYF.

About this clone: An end of the junction does not agree with germline; a read error may underlie this. The chain couples TRBV7-7 to TRBJ2-2, with 11 bases lining up with TRBD2. The CDR3 covers 16 residues. From germline, CDR1 is SSHAT and CDR2 FNYEAQ (reference sequence). As DNA, the CDR3 is TGTGCTAGCAGTGTGACTAGCGGGACAAACACCGGGGAGCTGTTTTTT. Translation: CASSVTSGTNTGELFF.

The chain couples TRBV19 to TRBJ2-1; maybe TRBD1 (5 bases). This CDR3 is built from 11 residues. CDR1 and CDR2 from the germline V gene are LNHDA and SQIVND (reference sequence). V was cut by 2 bases and J by 12 bases, with 8 bases left in between. DNA of the CDR3: TGTGCCAGTAGTATACAGGGTTGGCAGTTCTTC. This codes for CASSIQGWQFF.

The chain couples TRBV7-9 to TRBJ2-7; 8 bases map to TRBD2. The CDR3 has 16 amino acids. From germline, CDR1 is SEHNR and CDR2 FQNEAQ (reference sequence). J was trimmed by 1 base and V by 3 bases; bases with no gene match: 8. The CDR3 DNA follows: TGTGCCAGCAGCTTCGTTCGGGCGGGAGGATCCTACGAGCAGTACTTC. It is translated as CASSFVRAGGSYEQYF.

The chain couples TRBV19 to TRBJ1-2; D remains unclear. This CDR3 has 14 amino acids. The germline V gene encodes CDR1 LNHDA and CDR2 SQIVND (reference sequence). Trimming stripped 7 bases from V and 3 bases from J, with 15 bases between. CDR3 bases: TGTGCCAGTAAGCCCGCCCCCATGGACTATGGCTACACCTTC. Translated: CASKPAPMDYGYTF.

The chain uses TRBV11-2 and TRBJ2-7; TRBD1 matches at 9 bases. V shed 5 bases, J shed 5 bases, and the junction held 7 bases outside the gene matches. From germline, CDR1 is SGHAT and CDR2 FQNNGV. The CDR3 is made up of 14 amino acids. The CDR3 is CASSEGTGFNEQYF. CDR3 sequence (DNA): TGTGCCAGCAGCGAAGGGACAGGGTTCAACGAGCAGTACTTC.

This chain joins TRBV5-1 and TRBJ2-5; a possible D gene is TRBD2 (5 bases). Germline CDR1 is SGHRS and CDR2 is YFSETQ. V shed 6 bases and J shed 5 bases, with 20 bases lying between them. This CDR3 is built from 15 residues. The CDR3 sequence: CASTPLTAGLETQYF. CDR3 in DNA: TGCGCCAGCACTCCCCTCACTGCGGGTCTGGAGACCCAGTACTTC. Drawing the rest from reference TRBV5-1 and TRBJ2-5, the complete variable domain is KAGVTQTPRYLIKTRGQQVTLSCSPISGHRSVSWYQQTPGQGLQFLFEYFSETQRNKGNFPGRFSGRQFSNSRSEMNVSTLELGDSALYLCASTPLTAGLETQYFGPGTRLLVL.

This sequence joins TRBV10-2 and TRBJ2-6, with D tentatively TRBD2 (7 bases). Trimming cost V 2 bases and J 2 bases, with 13 bases left between them. This CDR3 is built from 17 residues. Germline CDR1 reads WSHSY; CDR2 reads SAAADI. The CDR3 DNA is TGCGCCAGCAGTGAGGGGGGGGGCCTGGCTGGGGCCAACGTCCTGACTTTC. Encoded protein: CASSEGGGLAGANVLTF.

The genes are TRBV9 and TRBJ2-1, with D possibly TRBD1 on 6 matching bases. Germline V gene sequence: CDR1 SGDLS, CDR2 YYNGEE. This CDR3 is built from 17 residues. V lost 1 base, J lost 6 bases, and 20 bases lay in between. The CDR3 DNA follows: TGTGCCAGCAGCGTATTAGGCGGACAGAGACTGTCCAATGAGCAGTTCTTC. Translated, it gives CASSVLGGQRLSNEQFF. Supplemented by reference TRBV9 and TRBJ2-1, the full variable domain reads DSGVTQTPKHLITATGQRVTLRCSPRSGDLSVYWYQQSLDQGLQFLIQYYNGEERAKGNILERFSAQQFPDLHSELNLSSLELGDSALYFCASSVLGGQRLSNEQFFGPGTRLTVL.

The chain joins TRBV4-1 to TRBJ2-1; a weak D match, TRBD2 (5 bases). V was cut by 1 base and J by 15 bases, with 22 bases left in between. Germline assignment: CDR1 MGHRA and CDR2 YSYEKL. This CDR3 region has 15 residues. The CDR3 loop reads CASSQGPADSTAGFF. CDR3 bases: TGCGCCAGCAGCCAAGGGCCCGCGGACTCCACGGCGGGGTTCTTC.

V gene TRBV30 combines with J gene TRBJ2-2; 9 bases map to TRBD1. Per the germline V gene, CDR1 is GTSNPN and CDR2 is SVGIG (reference sequence). V dropped 4 bases and J dropped 7; count of bases not matched to a gene: 7. The CDR3 is 14 residues long. The CDR3 bases are TGTGCCTGGAAAAAACAGGGGGCGGTCGGGGAGCTGTTTTTT. It yields the protein CAWKKQGAVGELFF. The full variable domain, in which reference TRBV30 and TRBJ2-2 provide the parts outside the CDR3, is SQTIHQWPATLVQPVGSPLSLECTVEGTSNPNLYWYRQAAGRGLQLLFYSVGIGQISSEVPQNLSASRPQDRQFILSSKKLLLSDSGFYLCAWKKQGAVGELFFGEGSRLTVL.

The chain carries TRBV9 and TRBJ2-3, with 8 nucleotides matching TRBD2. The CDR3 has 15 amino acids. From germline, CDR1 is SGDLS and CDR2 YYNGEE. With V trimmed by 4 bases and J by 0 bases, 4 bases remained unmatched. For the CDR3, the DNA is TGTGCCAGCAGCCGGGCTAGCGGGAGCACAGATACGCAGTATTTT. This gives the protein CASSRASGSTDTQYF.

V is TRBV9 and J is TRBJ2-1; TRBD2 aligns across 7 bases. The CDR3 is 14 amino acids. After removal of 3 bases from V and 8 bases from J, the junction contained 8 bases not matched to a gene. Germline values: CDR1 SGDLS, CDR2 YYNGEE. The CDR3 region is CASSAHGGSHEQFF. The CDR3 DNA reads as TGTGCCAGCAGCGCCCATGGCGGGAGTCATGAGCAGTTCTTC.

The chain recombines TRBV5-1 with TRBJ2-5, with D unresolved. The CDR3 extends over 13 amino acids. Germline V gene sequence: CDR1 SGHRS, CDR2 YFSETQ. With 2 bases removed from V and 3 bases from J, the gap between germline ends came to 8 bases. DNA of the CDR3: TGCGCCAGCAGCTTCCTAGGTGAAGAGACCCAGTACTTC. This translates into CASSFLGEETQYF.

The chain uses TRBV21-1 and TRBJ1-1; TRBD1, the table's D call, lacks a check against the DNA. TRBV21-1 is given as a pseudogene. The CDR3 runs 14 residues. CDR3 loop: CASSKCPQGMKTFF. The CDR3 DNA is TGTGCCAGCAGCAAATGCCCACAGGGAATGAAGACTTTCTTT.

This clone appeared once. This chain connects TRBV2 to TRBJ2-7, with TRBD2 identical over 11 bases. Per germline, CDR1 SNHLY and CDR2 FYNNEI. This CDR3 spans 15 amino acids. The V and J ends lost 4 bases and 4 bases, in that order; junction bases with no gene match: 6. The CDR3 nucleotides read TGTGCCAGCAGTGGACCGACTAGCGGGAATTACGAGCAGTACTTC. It codes for CASSGPTSGNYEQYF. Supplemented by reference TRBV2 and TRBJ2-7, the full variable domain reads EPEVTQTPSHQVTQMGQEVILRCVPISNHLYFYWYRQILGQKVEFLVSFYNNEISEKSEIFDDQFSVERPDGSNFTLKIRSTKLEDSAMYFCASSGPTSGNYEQYFGPGTRLTVT.

The chain carries TRBV6-5 and TRBJ1-1, with D possibly TRBD1 on 5 matching bases. There are 13 residues in the CDR3. The germline V gene encodes CDR1 MNHEY and CDR2 SVGAGI. V lost 7 bases and J 1 base, leaving 10 bases between the germline ends. CDR3 protein: CASTSGGNTEAFF. In DNA, the CDR3 is TGTGCCAGCACCTCGGGGGGGAACACTGAAGCTTTCTTT.

The chain combines TRBV2 with TRBJ2-5, with 10 bases fitting TRBD2. Losses at the gene ends were 8 bases for V and 4 bases for J; bases not matched to a gene: 7. The CDR3 is 14 amino acids. Looked up from germline, CDR1 is SNHLY and CDR2 is FYNNEI. CDR3 sequence reads: CASVERLAGETQYF. CDR3 bases: TGTGCCAGCGTCGAAAGACTAGCGGGAGAGACCCAGTACTTC. The whole variable domain, remainder taken from reference TRBV2 and TRBJ2-5, is EPEVTQTPSHQVTQMGQEVILRCVPISNHLYFYWYRQILGQKVEFLVSFYNNEISEKSEIFDDQFSVERPDGSNFTLKIRSTKLEDSAMYFCASVERLAGETQYFGPGTRLLVL.

The chain is built from TRBV18 and TRBJ1-5; TRBD1 matches at 7 bases. This CDR3 spans 19 amino acids. The germline CDR1 and CDR2 sequences are KGHSH and LQKENI. With V trimmed by 5 bases and J by 0 bases, 16 bases remained unmatched. CDR3 nucleotide sequence: TGTGCCAGCTCAAGTAAGCCAGGGCAGGGGGTTTATAGCAATCAGCCCCAGCATTTT. Translating it yields CASSSKPGQGVYSNQPQHF. The variable domain in full, completed from reference TRBV18 and TRBJ1-5, reads NAGVMQNPRHLVRRRGQEARLRCSPMKGHSHVYWYRQLPEEGLKFMVYLQKENIIDESGMPKERFSAEFPKEGPSILRIQQVVRGDSAAYFCASSSKPGQGVYSNQPQHFGDGTRLSIL.

DNA of the CDR3: TGTGCCAGCAGCCCACCTGCTGGAGACGGGGAGCTGTTTTTT. Translating gives CASSPPAGDGELFF. The chain joins TRBV11-3 to TRBJ2-2; no clear D. The V end was cut by 5 bases, the J end by 7 bases, with 14 bases between. The V gene's germline CDR1 is SGHNT and CDR2 YENEEA. The CDR3 length is 14 residues.

The chain combines TRBV21-1 with TRBJ2-1; TRBD1, the table's D call, lacks a check against the DNA. TRBV21-1 is classified as a pseudogene. The CDR3 extends over 18 amino acids. CDR3 nucleotide sequence: TGTGCCAGCAGCAGGGCTGACAGGGGGCCTAGCTCCTACAATGAGCAGTTCTTC. This translates into CASSRADRGPSSYNEQFF.